The following is a TCR beta chain sequence with its context. Its antigen is still unknown. The authors built TCR beta libraries using iRepertoire HTBI primers and Arm-PCR of CDR3 regions. TCRdb analysed the multiplex PCR reads with MiXCR anew, one entry per CDR3 protein. In the table there are about 560,000 distinct CDR3 sequences, about 16% of which are singletons. This sample was taken from a study of regulatory T cells in long-lasting Graves disease. Time point meaning: newly diagnosed GD, antithyroid drugs for less than 3 months. Construction of the TCR library relied on RNA isolated from PBMCs. Germline lookup yields CDR1 SGHTS and CDR2 YDEGEE. The CDR3 extends over 16 amino acids. V lost 1 base and J lost 6; bases outside the gene matches: 8. Overall study results and limits: For persistent Graves' patients, TCR diversity was lower than for newly diagnosed ones.

This sample also appeared in a second study, on T cells in Graves' hyperthyroidism and ophthalmopathy.

The V call is TRBV5-8, the J call TRBJ2-3; 10 bases are shared with TRBD1. The TCR originated in a man aged 18 to 30 with Graves disease. Material: peripheral blood mononuclear cells (PBMCs), obtained at new diagnosis, from a patient treated with antithyroid drugs. Here the CDR3 reads CASSLPGTGDLDTQYF. The CDR3 region has the DNA TGTGCCAGCAGCTTGCCCGGGACAGGGGATTTGGATACGCAGTATTTT.